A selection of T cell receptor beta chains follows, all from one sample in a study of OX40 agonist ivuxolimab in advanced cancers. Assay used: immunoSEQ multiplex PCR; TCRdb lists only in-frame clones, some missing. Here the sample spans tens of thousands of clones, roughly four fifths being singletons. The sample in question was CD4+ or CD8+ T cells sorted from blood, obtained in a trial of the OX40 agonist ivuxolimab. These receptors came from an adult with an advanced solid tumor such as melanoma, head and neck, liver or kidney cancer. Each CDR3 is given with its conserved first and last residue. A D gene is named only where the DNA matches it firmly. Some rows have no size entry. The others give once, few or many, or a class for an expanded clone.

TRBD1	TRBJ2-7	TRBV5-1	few	TGCGCCAGCAGCTTAGGTCCCGGGACAGGGGACTACGAGCAGTACTTC	CASSLGPGTGDYEQYF
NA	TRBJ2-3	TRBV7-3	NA	TGTGCCAGCAGCCGGGCGGACCGTACGCAGTATTTT	CASSRADRTQYF
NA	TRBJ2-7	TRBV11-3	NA	TGTGCCAGCAGCTTAGTAGGTGCCTACGAGCAGTACTTC	CASSLVGAYEQYF
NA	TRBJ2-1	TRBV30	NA	TGTGCCTGGAGCCGATACGGACAGCCCAAAGATGAGCAGTTCTTC	CAWSRYGQPKDEQFF
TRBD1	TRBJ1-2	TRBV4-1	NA	TGCGCCAGCAGCCAGACAGGGAACTATGGCTACACCTTC	CASSQTGNYGYTF
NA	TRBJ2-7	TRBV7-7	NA	TGTGCTAGCAGCTCTTGGAGGGGTAGGAACGAGCAGTACTTC	CASSSWRGRNEQYF
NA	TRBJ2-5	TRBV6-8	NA	TGTGCCAGCAGACAATTCGGAGGGATATGTGAGACCCAGTACTTC	CASRQFGGICETQYF
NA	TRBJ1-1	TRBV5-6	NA	TGTGCCAGCAGCTCTCGGACAGTAACGTACACTGAAGCTTTCTTT	CASSSRTVTYTEAFF
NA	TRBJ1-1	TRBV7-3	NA	TGTGCCAGCAGACCGGACCAGAGCACTGAAGCTTTCTTT	CASRPDQSTEAFF
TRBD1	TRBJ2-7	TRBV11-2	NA	TGTGCCAGCGAAAAACCAACCGGGACAGGGAGTCGCGAGCAGTACTTC	CASEKPTGTGSREQYF
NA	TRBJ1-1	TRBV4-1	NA	TGCGCCAGCAGCCAAGATGCACTAAACACTGAAGCTTTCTTT	CASSQDALNTEAFF
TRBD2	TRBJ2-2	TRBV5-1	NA	TGCGCCAGCAGGGTGACTAGCGACACCGGGGAGCTGTTTTTT	CASRVTSDTGELFF
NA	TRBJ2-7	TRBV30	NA	TGTGCCTGGAGTGTATTAGTTGAAAACGAGCAGTACTTC	CAWSVLVENEQYF
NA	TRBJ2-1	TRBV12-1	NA	TGTGCCAGGTCGCGGACTAGCGGGAGGGCAAGCTCCTACAATGAGCAGTTCTTC	CARSRTSGRASSYNEQFF
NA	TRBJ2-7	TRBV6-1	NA	TGTGCCAGCAATCAAGCAGGAGTCCCCGAGCAGTACTTC	CASNQAGVPEQYF
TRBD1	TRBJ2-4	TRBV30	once	TGTGCCTGGGGACAGGTTGTCGGCATTCAGTACTTC	CAWGQVVGIQYF
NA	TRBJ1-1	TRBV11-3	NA	TGTGCCAGCAGCTCGGCGGGACGGAACACTGAAGCTTTCTTT	CASSSAGRNTEAFF
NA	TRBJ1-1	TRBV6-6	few	TGTGCCAGCCGTAGAAGGGAGGCGAACACTGAAGCTTTCTTT	CASRRREANTEAFF
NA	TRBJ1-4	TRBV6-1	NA	TGTGCCAGCAAACATGGTAATGAAAAACTGTTTTTT	CASKHGNEKLFF
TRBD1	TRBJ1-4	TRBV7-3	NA	TGTGCCAGCAGCTTAAGGGACAGGGGGTTGATTCCGTTCCGGTTGGGTGAAAAACTGTTTTTT	CASSLRDRGLIPFRLGEKLFF
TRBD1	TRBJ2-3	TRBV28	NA	TGTGCCAGCACCCCAGGGGGAACAGATACGCAGTATTTT	CASTPGGTDTQYF
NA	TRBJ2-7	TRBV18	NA	TGTGCCAGCTCACCAGTACAGGACGCAAAGAACGAGCAGTACTTC	CASSPVQDAKNEQYF
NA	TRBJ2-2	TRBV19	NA	TGTGCCAGTAGTAGCCGAGACACGTTCACCGGGGAGCTGTTTTTT	CASSSRDTFTGELFF
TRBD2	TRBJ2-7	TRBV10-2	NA	TGCGCCAGCAGACTAGCGGGGGGATCCTACGAGCAGTACTTC	CASRLAGGSYEQYF
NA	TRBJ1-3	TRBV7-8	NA	TGTGCCAGCAGCTTAAATCAACCGGGGTTAGGCACCATATATTTT	CASSLNQPGLGTIYF
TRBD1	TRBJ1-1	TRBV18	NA	TGTGCCAGCTCACCGGGACAGTTGAACACTGAAGCTTTCTTT	CASSPGQLNTEAFF
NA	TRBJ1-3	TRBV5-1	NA	TGCGCCAGCAGCCCGGAGGGGGGCTCTGGAAACACCATATATTTT	CASSPEGGSGNTIYF
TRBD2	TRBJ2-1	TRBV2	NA	TGTGCCAGCAGCCGCTCGACTAGCGGGGGCAATGAGCAGTTCTTC	CASSRSTSGGNEQFF
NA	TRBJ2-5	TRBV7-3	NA	TGTGCCAGCAGCTTAGGAGGGGGCGCCGAGACCCAGTACTTC	CASSLGGGAETQYF
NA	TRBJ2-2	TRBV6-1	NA	TGTGCCAGCAGTGAGGGCCGGAACACCCTACCCACCGGGGAGCTGTTTTTT	CASSEGRNTLPTGELFF
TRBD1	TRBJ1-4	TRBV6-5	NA	TGTGCCAGCAGTCAGGGGGCTTGGGAAAAACTGTTTTTT	CASSQGAWEKLFF
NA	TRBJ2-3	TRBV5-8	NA	TGTGCCAGCAGCTTGGGGCAGCTTTTCACAGATACGCAGTATTTT	CASSLGQLFTDTQYF
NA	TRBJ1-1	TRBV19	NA	TGTGCCAGTAGTATTGTGAGTGGACAGTCGTCGGGGCTATACACTGAAGCTTTCTTT	CASSIVSGQSSGLYTEAFF
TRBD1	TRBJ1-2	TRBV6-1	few	TGTGCCAGCAGGAAACTAGGGACAGCCTTCTACACCTTC	CASRKLGTAFYTF
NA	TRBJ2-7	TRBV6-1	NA	TGTGCCAGCAGTGAATTGGGGATTTCCTACGAGCAGTACTTC	CASSELGISYEQYF
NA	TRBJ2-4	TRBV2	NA	TGTGCCAGCAAGACGTTAGGGGTTAGGTCCTCGGACAAAAACATTCAGTACTTC	CASKTLGVRSSDKNIQYF
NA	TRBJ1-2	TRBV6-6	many	TGTGCCACTCGGACAGACCTACTCGATGGCTACACCTTC	CATRTDLLDGYTF
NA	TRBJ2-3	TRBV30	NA	TGTGCCTGGAGTGCCTTACGGGGTAGCACAGATACGCAGTATTTT	CAWSALRGSTDTQYF
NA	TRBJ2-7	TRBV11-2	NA	TGTGCCAGCAGCCGGGACGGCTACGAGCAGTACTTC	CASSRDGYEQYF
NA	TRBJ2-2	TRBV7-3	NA	TGTGCCAGCAGCCGACTCCCCATAGGCGGGGAGCTGTTTTTT	CASSRLPIGGELFF
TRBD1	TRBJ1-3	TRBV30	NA	TGTGCCTGGGAAGACTCCACAGGGGTATCTGGAAACACCATATATTTT	CAWEDSTGVSGNTIYF
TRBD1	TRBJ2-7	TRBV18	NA	TGTGCCAGCTCACCATTCTTTGAGACAGGGAAAGATGAGCAGTACTTC	CASSPFFETGKDEQYF
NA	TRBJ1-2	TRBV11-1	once	TGTGCCAGCGCGGTGGCGGGGGCACACTATGGCTACACCTTC	CASAVAGAHYGYTF
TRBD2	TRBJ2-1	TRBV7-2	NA	TGTGCCAGCAGCTTAATAGCGGGGGGGCTTAATGAGCAGTTCTTC	CASSLIAGGLNEQFF
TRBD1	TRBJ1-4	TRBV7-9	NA	TGTGCCAGCAGCGTCGGACAGGGAGGTGAAAAACTGTTTTTT	CASSVGQGGEKLFF
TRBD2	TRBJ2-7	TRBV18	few	TGTGCCAGCTCCCGAGGAGCGGGAGGGCAGATCGCCTACGAGCAGTACTTC	CASSRGAGGQIAYEQYF
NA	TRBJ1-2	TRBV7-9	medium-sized	TGTGCCAGCAGCCCCGGAGCAGCATGGGACTACACCTTC	CASSPGAAWDYTF
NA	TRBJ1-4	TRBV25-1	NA	TGTGCCAGCAGTGAGGCTGGGGGGGTGGTGGAAAAACTGTTTTTT	CASSEAGGVVEKLFF
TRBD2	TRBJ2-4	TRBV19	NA	TGTGCCAGTTCTAGCGGAATAGCCAAAAACATTCAGTACTTC	CASSSGIAKNIQYF
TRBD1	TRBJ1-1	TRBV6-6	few	TGTGCCAGCAGCCTGACAGGGCGAGACACTGAAGCTTTCTTT	CASSLTGRDTEAFF
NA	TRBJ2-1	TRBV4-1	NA	TGCGCCAGCAGCCAAGGCAGTACCCTAGCGAATGAGCAGTTCTTC	CASSQGSTLANEQFF
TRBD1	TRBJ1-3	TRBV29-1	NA	TGCAGCGTTGAAGACTTTAAGGGGGCTACTGGAAACACCATATATTTT	CSVEDFKGATGNTIYF